Following are 29 T cell receptor beta chains from one sample sequenced in a study of cytomegalovirus exposure and HLA in healthy donors. The PCR employed 60 Vbeta primers together with 13 Jbeta primers. Repertoires were generated with immunoSEQ multiplex PCR, while TCRdb's copy carries only in-frame clones and drops some. The data contain roughly 100,000 clones, over 9% of them singletons. The sample consisted of PBMCs. Receptors were obtained from a man between 35 and 55 years old in good health and CMV-seropositive.

The rearrangement links TRBV30 to TRBJ1-5; 7 nucleotides align to TRBD1. The germline V gene has CDR1 GTSNPN and CDR2 SVGIG (reference sequence). The CDR3 runs to 13 residues. Trimming at V came to 5 bases and at J to 7 bases, leaving 8 bases not matched to a gene. CDR3 sequence (DNA): TGTGCCTGGGCCGACAGGGTAGGGCAGCCCCAGCATTTT. It is translated as CAWADRVGQPQHF.

By sample fraction, this clone is medium-sized. This chain uses TRBV6-1 with TRBJ2-2; the D gene is possibly TRBD1 (6 bases). Per the germline V gene, CDR1 is MNHNS and CDR2 is SASEGT. V was trimmed by 4 bases and J by 1 base, leaving 10 bases between them. The CDR3 length is 15 residues. CDR3 amino acids: CASSVETGNTGELFF. The CDR3 DNA reads TGTGCCAGCAGTGTCGAGACAGGGAACACCGGGGAGCTGTTTTTT.

The chain uses TRBV7-2 and TRBJ1-3; 7 nucleotides align to TRBD1. Trimming removed 4 bases from V and 2 bases from J; junction bases left unmatched: 8. Germline V gene lookup returns CDR1 SGHTA and CDR2 FQGNSA. There are 16 residues in the CDR3. The CDR3 DNA reads as TGTGCCAGCAGCTCCGGACCGGGGACAGCTGGAAACACCATATATTTT. Amino acids: CASSSGPGTAGNTIYF.

There are a few counts of this clone. The chain links TRBV5-8 to TRBJ2-1; a weak D match, TRBD1 (6 bases). Germline CDR1 and CDR2: SGHTS and YDEGEE. V gave up 0 bases and J gave up 5 bases, with 12 bases separating them. CDR3 size: 15 residues. The DNA of the CDR3 is TGTGCCAGCAGCTTGGGGGGGCTAAGTGACAATGAGCAGTTCTTC. It encodes CASSLGGLSDNEQFF. Drawing the rest from reference TRBV5-8 and TRBJ2-1, the complete variable domain is EAGVTQSPTHLIKTRGQQATLRCSPISGHTSVYWYQQALGLGLQFLLWYDEGEERNRGNFPPRFSGRQFPNYSSELNVNALELEDSALYLCASSLGGLSDNEQFFGPGTRLTVL.

There are a few counts of this clone. The rearrangement uses TRBV5-1 and TRBJ2-5; weak D call: TRBD1 (6 bases). There are 13 residues in the CDR3. Trimming removed 2 bases from V and 4 bases from J, with 9 bases in between. Germline-derived CDR1 and CDR2 are SGHRS and YFSETQ. The chain's CDR3 is CASSFLGGETQYF. The DNA for the CDR3 is TGCGCCAGCAGCTTTTTAGGGGGAGAGACCCAGTACTTC.

The chain has TRBV19 and TRBJ2-7, with D unresolved. V lost 3 bases and J 0 bases, leaving 12 bases between the germline ends. Germline values: CDR1 LNHDA, CDR2 SQIVND (reference sequence). The CDR3 has 15 residues. CDR3 coding DNA: TGTGCCAGTAGTATCACAACTTACTACTCCTACGAGCAGTACTTC. Residues: CASSITTYYSYEQYF.

This clone was counted only a few times. The chain joins TRBV19 to TRBJ2-1, with D possibly matching TRBD2 (6 bases). V lost 10 bases to trimming and J lost 3 bases, with 16 bases between them. The length of the CDR3 is 14 residues. The germline CDR1 and CDR2 sequences are LNHDA and SQIVND (reference sequence). CDR3 amino acids: CATGDLTNYNEQFF. In nucleotides, the CDR3 is TGTGCCACCGGGGACTTGACGAACTACAATGAGCAGTTCTTC.

This clone occurred a few times. The V call is TRBV28, the J call TRBJ2-1, with D possibly being TRBD2 (6 bases). Trimming left V 5 bases short and J 7 bases short, with 15 bases between. The germline V gene encodes CDR1 MDHEN and CDR2 SYDVKM. The CDR3 is made up of 14 amino acids. The DNA of the CDR3 is TGTGCCAGCAGTGGCGGGGCAGGGAGAAATGAGCAGTTCTTC. Residues: CASSGGAGRNEQFF.

To note about this clone: Sequence at one end of the junction differs from germline and may be a read error. The genes are TRBV2 and TRBJ1-5, with 7 bases matching TRBD1. Per the germline V gene, CDR1 is SNHLY and CDR2 is FYNNEI. The CDR3 spans 16 residues. The CDR3 region has the DNA TGTGCCAGCAGTGAAGCGGTGGACAGGTCCAATCAGCACCAGCATTTT. This encodes CASSEAVDRSNQHQHF.

This clone was seen only a few times. The rearrangement joins TRBV7-3 to TRBJ1-3; D uncertain. Germline lookup yields CDR1 SGHTA and CDR2 FQGTGA. The CDR3 length is 13 residues. V was clipped by 3 bases and J by 4 bases, with 7 bases between them. CDR3 sequence reads: CASSLAKGNTIYF. The CDR3 nucleotides read TGTGCCAGCAGCTTGGCCAAGGGAAACACCATATATTTT.

The CDR3 bases are TGTGCCAGCAGCTTTGACAGGGGTGGAAAACTGTTTTTT. Its protein is CASSFDRGGKLFF. The chain combines TRBV7-8 with TRBJ1-4, with 8 bases that match TRBD1. The CDR3 spans 13 residues. The ends lost 3 bases at V and 10 bases at J; junction bases unmatched: 4. Germline V gives CDR1 SGHVS, CDR2 FQNEAQ.

The chain carries TRBV11-3 and TRBJ2-3, with TRBD2 identical over 11 bases. This CDR3 contains 17 residues. Germline CDR1 and CDR2: SGHNT and YENEEA. V was clipped by 5 bases and J by 5 bases; unmatched bases: 12. CDR3 in DNA: TGTGCCAGCAGCCTCACACTATTAGCGGGAGGGTTAGATACGCAGTATTTT. Protein sequence: CASSLTLLAGGLDTQYF.

The chain has TRBV15 and TRBJ2-3; 13 bases fit TRBD2. The V and J ends lost 2 bases and 5 bases, in that order; junction bases with no gene match: 4. This CDR3 comprises 16 residues. Germline V gene sequence: CDR1 LNHNV, CDR2 YYDKDF (reference sequence). In DNA, the CDR3 is TGTGCCACCAGCAGAAGACTAGCGGGAGGAGGAGATACGCAGTATTTT. Translated: CATSRRLAGGGDTQYF.

This clone was detected only a few times. Other DNA sequences in the sample encode the same CDR3. The chain recombines TRBV15 with TRBJ2-6; D gene ambiguous. V lost 0 bases and J lost 12, with 12 bases in between. There are 14 residues in the CDR3. Per germline, CDR1 LNHNV and CDR2 YYDKDF (reference sequence). The CDR3 DNA sequence: TGTGCCACCAGCAGAGATGGCCAGTCTAGCGTCCTGACTTTC. It translates to CATSRDGQSSVLTF. The variable domain in full, completed from reference TRBV15 and TRBJ2-6, reads DAMVIQNPRYQVTQFGKPVTLSCSQTLNHNVMYWYQQKSSQAPKLLFHYYDKDFNNEADTPDNFQSRRPNTSFCFLDIRSPGLGDTAMYLCATSRDGQSSVLTFGAGSRLTVL.

The chain recombines TRBV28 with TRBJ2-1; 7 nucleotides agree with TRBD2. The trim removed 6 bases at V and 3 bases at J, leaving 8 bases unmatched. The CDR3 sequence is 15 residues long. Germline loops: CDR1 MDHEN, CDR2 SYDVKM. The CDR3 loop is CASRLTSANYNEQFF. In nucleotides, the CDR3 is TGTGCCAGCAGACTAACTAGCGCAAACTACAATGAGCAGTTCTTC.

This clone was detected a few times. This sequence joins TRBV29-1 and TRBJ2-7, with 9 bases identical to TRBD1. With V trimmed by 3 bases and J by 5 bases, 11 bases remained unmatched. Germline V CDR1 and CDR2: SQVTM, ANQGSEA. This CDR3 is built from 15 residues. In nucleotides, the CDR3 is TGCAGCGTTGAGGGGGCAGCGGACAGGGGACACGAGCAGTACTTC. Its protein product is CSVEGAADRGHEQYF.

The CDR3 protein is CASSVGTAHTDTQYF. The CDR3 DNA reads TGTGCCAGTAGTGTCGGGACTGCCCACACAGATACGCAGTATTTT. The chain joins TRBV19 to TRBJ2-3; TRBD2 is a possible D gene (6 bases). The CDR3 spans 15 residues. Germline V gene lookup returns CDR1 LNHDA and CDR2 SQIVND (reference sequence). The germline V and J ends were trimmed by 5 bases and 2 bases, with 14 bases remaining between them.

The V gene is TRBV5-6, the J gene TRBJ1-4; no clear D gene. V was clipped by 0 bases and J by 0 bases, with 9 bases between them. CDR3 size: 16 residues. Germline V gene data show CDR1 as SGHDT and CDR2 as YYEEEE. The CDR3 nucleotides are TGTGCCAGCAGCTTGGCTACGGGAGCAACTAATGAAAAACTGTTTTTT. It specifies CASSLATGATNEKLFF.

The gene calls are TRBV4-3 and TRBJ2-5; 7 nucleotides match TRBD2. J gave up 5 bases and V 0 bases, and 9 bases lay outside the gene matches. In germline, CDR1 is LGHNA, CDR2 YSLEER. The CDR3 is 16 residues long. CDR3 loop: CASSQDPAGVGETQYF. In DNA, the CDR3 is TGCGCCAGCAGCCAAGACCCCGCGGGAGTGGGTGAGACCCAGTACTTC.

The V and J genes are TRBV2 and TRBJ2-5; D is perhaps TRBD2 (6 bases). With the DNA end fitting TRBJ2-7 better, the J assignment may be wrong. In germline, CDR1 is SNHLY, CDR2 FYNNEI. The CDR3 runs to 13 residues. CDR3 DNA: TGTGCCAGCAGTACCGGGCGGGACTACGAGCAGTACTTC. It translates to CASSTGRDYEQYF.

A few counts support this clone. J is TRBJ1-3 and V is TRBV7-8; D is perhaps TRBD1 (5 bases). Germline V gives CDR1 SGHVS, CDR2 FQNEAQ. V lost 3 bases and J 0 bases, leaving 12 bases between the germline ends. The CDR3 contains 16 residues. CDR3 bases: TGTGCCAGCAGCTTCCAGGGAGGGAACTCTGGAAACACCATATATTTT. It encodes CASSFQGGNSGNTIYF.

J is TRBJ1-4 and V is TRBV4-1, with D uncertain. Germline assignment: CDR1 MGHRA and CDR2 YSYEKL. The CDR3 consists of 15 residues. V lost 2 bases and J lost 8, with 15 bases in between. CDR3 loop: CASSQLAGTGEKLFF. As DNA, the CDR3 is TGCGCCAGCAGCCAATTAGCGGGAACGGGAGAAAAACTGTTTTTT.

This clone was seen more than once but under ten times. The V gene is TRBV7-2, the J gene TRBJ1-5, with D unclear. V lost 1 base to trimming and J lost 7 bases, with 8 bases between them. The CDR3 runs 13 residues. Per the germline V gene, CDR1 is SGHTA and CDR2 is FQGNSA. CDR3 DNA sequence: TGTGCCAGCAGCTTAGATGTGGGCCAGCCCCAGCATTTT. It specifies CASSLDVGQPQHF.

This clone occurred many times. The CDR3 nucleotides read TGTGCCAGCAGTGTGGGACTTGTCACAGATACGCAGTATTTT. It specifies CASSVGLVTDTQYF. The chain uses TRBV6-1 and TRBJ2-3; D perhaps matches TRBD2 (6 bases). Germline-derived CDR1 and CDR2 are MNHNS and SASEGT. V was cut by 4 bases and J by 2 bases, with 10 bases left in between. This CDR3 contains 14 residues.

The chain is built from TRBV9 and TRBJ2-2; no firm D call. The CDR3 contains 12 residues. In germline, CDR1 is SGDLS, CDR2 YYNGEE. Trimming removed 4 bases from V and 5 bases from J, with 6 bases in between. The CDR3 nucleotides read TGTGCCAGCAGCCCTCAGACCGGGGAGCTGTTTTTT. Its translation is CASSPQTGELFF.

The chain is built from TRBV5-4 and TRBJ1-6; D remains unclear. This CDR3 has 15 amino acids. Looked up from germline, CDR1 is SGHNT and CDR2 is YYREEE (reference sequence). Deletions cut 0 bases from V and 5 bases from J, with 9 bases between. The CDR3 coding sequence is TGTGCCAGCAGCTTGGGCGGATTAAATAATTCACCCCTCCACTTT. Residues: CASSLGGLNNSPLHF.

The chain carries TRBV19 and TRBJ1-4; 10 nucleotides agree with TRBD1. Germline assignment: CDR1 LNHDA and CDR2 SQIVND (reference sequence). J lost 8 bases, V lost 4 bases, and 4 bases had no gene match. The CDR3 is 14 amino acids. The chain's CDR3 is CASSRDRGVEKLFF. The CDR3 nucleotides read TGTGCCAGTAGTAGGGACAGGGGAGTAGAAAAACTGTTTTTT.

This clone was detected only a few times. This sequence joins TRBV27 and TRBJ2-7; the match to TRBD2 covers 12 bases. V lost 6 bases, J lost 1 base, and 4 bases stayed unmatched. Germline-derived CDR1 and CDR2 are MNHEY and SMNVEV (reference sequence). This CDR3 comprises 15 residues. In DNA form, the CDR3 reads TGTGCCAGCAGAGCAGGACTAGCGGGGTCCTACGAGCAGTACTTC. Protein product: CASRAGLAGSYEQYF.

This clone was found a few times. Here the CDR3 DNA reads TGTGCCAGTGCAGGAACCTACGAGCAGTACTTC. Protein sequence: CASAGTYEQYF. V and J are TRBV2 and TRBJ2-7, with D hard to call. This CDR3 contains 11 residues. Germline-derived CDR1 and CDR2 are SNHLY and FYNNEI. The ends were cut back, 9 bases at V and 2 bases at J, with 8 bases in the middle.